The 31 T cell receptor beta chains below all came from one sample that was sequenced in a study of CXCR3-negative and CXCR3-positive naive CD8 T cells. Libraries were UMI-labeled 5' RACE TRB cDNA. TCRdb reprocessed the 5' RACE reads; each CDR3 protein has one entry and no DNA is given. In all, the sample yields about 58,000 distinct CDR3 sequences. Sequencing input: naive CXCR3- CD8+ T cells from blood. Noted subset: CD45RO-CCR7+CD27+CD95- naive CD8+ T cells lacking CXCR3 (TNR3-). The receptor source for this set is a human donor in good health. Some clones in this sample may be carry-over from other donors' samples.

V and J are TRBV20-1 and TRBJ2-3; absent DNA, TCRdb's TRBD2 call cannot be checked. Per germline, CDR1 DFQATT and CDR2 SNEGSKA (reference sequence). The CDR3 spans 20 residues. CDR3: CSARTPQVLRLAASTDTQYF.

The CDR3 protein is CASSLSGDGPEQFF. The V and J genes are TRBV7-3 and TRBJ2-1; as DNA is missing, the TRBD2 call by TCRdb cannot be tested. Germline V gives CDR1 SGHTA, CDR2 FQGTGA. The CDR3 consists of 14 residues. Variable domain in full (rest from reference TRBV7-3 and TRBJ2-1): GAGVSQTPSNKVTEKGKYVELRCDPISGHTALYWYRQSLGQGPEFLIYFQGTGAADDSGLPNDRFFAVRPEGSVSTLKIQRTERGDSAVYLCASSLSGDGPEQFFGPGTRLTVL.

CDR3 residues: CASSPGNSYEQYF. The chain recombines TRBV11-2 with TRBJ2-7. Per germline, CDR1 SGHAT and CDR2 FQNNGV. This CDR3 is built from 13 residues.

The genes are TRBV4-3 and TRBJ2-3; as DNA is missing, the TRBD2 call by TCRdb cannot be tested. This CDR3 is built from 17 residues. Per the germline V gene, CDR1 is LGHNA and CDR2 is YSLEER. CDR3 residues: CASSQGQAGGPTDTQYF.

The rearrangement uses TRBV2 and TRBJ2-3; TCRdb's D call, TRBD1, is unchecked because there is no DNA. The CDR3 length is 15 residues. Germline CDR1 reads SNHLY; CDR2 reads FYNNEI. CDR3 loop: CASSGDRVFADTQYF. Based on the CDR3 plus reference TRBV2 and TRBJ2-3, the full variable domain is EPEVTQTPSHQVTQMGQEVILRCVPISNHLYFYWYRQILGQKVEFLVSFYNNEISEKSEIFDDQFSVERPDGSNFTLKIRSTKLEDSAMYFCASSGDRVFADTQYFGPGTRLTVL.

The V call is TRBV14, the J call TRBJ1-5. The CDR3 is 12 residues long. Germline V CDR1 and CDR2: SGHDN, FVKESK. CDR3 sequence reads: CASSLWNQPQHF.

The rearrangement links TRBV4-3 to TRBJ1-2; TCRdb designates TRBD1, a call that cannot be tested without DNA. Germline V lookup: CDR1 LGHNA, CDR2 YSLEER. The length of the CDR3 is 16 residues. This CDR3 reads CASSQAIGQGHDGYTF.

The chain has TRBV4-3 and TRBJ1-2; absent DNA, TCRdb's TRBD1 call cannot be checked. The germline CDR1 and CDR2 sequences are LGHNA and YSLEER. This CDR3 is 19 amino acids long. The CDR3 reads CASSQDVPGTDQANYGYTF.

The genes are TRBV29-1 and TRBJ2-7; the TCRdb D gene call, TRBD2, has no DNA to confirm it. CDR3 size: 13 residues. In germline, CDR1 is SQVTM, CDR2 ANQGSEA. The CDR3 protein is CSVEGGEVGEQYF.

The chain recombines TRBV29-1 with TRBJ2-7; the TCRdb D gene call, TRBD1, has no DNA to confirm it. This CDR3 contains 11 residues. Germline CDR1 SQVTM, CDR2 ANQGSEA. CDR3 region: CSVGQNYEQYF.

The chain is built from TRBV7-2 and TRBJ1-4; as DNA is missing, the TRBD1 call by TCRdb cannot be tested. The germline CDR1 and CDR2 sequences are SGHTA and FQGNSA. The CDR3 runs to 16 residues. This chain's CDR3 is CPSSTRREKANEKLFF.

The CDR3 loop is CSARDRKGGDEQFF. This chain uses TRBV20-1 with TRBJ2-1; the TCRdb call, TRBD1, lacks DNA for checking. Germline V lookup: CDR1 DFQATT, CDR2 SNEGSKA (reference sequence). This CDR3 is 14 amino acids long.

The CDR3 protein is CASSFEEMNTGELFF. V gene TRBV5-5 combines with J gene TRBJ2-2. The CDR3 length is 15 residues. In germline, CDR1 is SGHKS, CDR2 YYEKEE (reference sequence).

This chain uses TRBV21-1 with TRBJ2-4; TCRdb's D gene call, TRBD1, goes unchecked for lack of DNA. TRBV21-1 represents a pseudogene. The CDR3 has 22 residues. Here the CDR3 reads CASSNLERLYRFLLLAKNIQYF.

This chain joins TRBV4-1 and TRBJ1-2. This CDR3 region has 13 residues. In germline, CDR1 is MGHRA, CDR2 YSYEKL. The CDR3 here is CASSQGSGYGYTF.

The chain joins TRBV6-6 to TRBJ2-1; TCRdb's D call of TRBD2 is untestable without DNA. Germline CDR1 reads MNHNY; CDR2 reads SVGAGI (reference sequence). The length of the CDR3 is 18 residues. The CDR3 is CASSNDNGLAGAYNEQFF.

The chain uses TRBV7-9 and TRBJ1-1. The CDR3 consists of 14 residues. Germline CDR1 SEHNR, CDR2 FQNEAQ (reference sequence). CDR3 protein: CASSSSGGRSEAFF.

This chain links TRBV7-8 with TRBJ2-3. This CDR3 is built from 16 residues. The V gene's germline CDR1 is SGHVS and CDR2 FQNEAQ. CDR3 protein: CASSRRLAGGTDTQYF. The whole variable domain, remainder taken from reference TRBV7-8 and TRBJ2-3, is GAGVSQSPRYKVAKRGQDVALRCDPISGHVSLFWYQQALGQGPEFLTYFQNEAQLDKSGLPSDRFFAERPEGSVSTLKIQRTQQEDSAVYLCASSRRLAGGTDTQYFGPGTRLTVL.

V usage is TRBV6-1 and J usage is TRBJ1-1. The CDR3 sequence is 13 residues long. Germline V gene sequence: CDR1 MNHNS, CDR2 SASEGT. The CDR3 loop reads CASNVLEGVEAFF.

The chain employs TRBV20-1 and TRBJ2-7; the D gene TCRdb calls, TRBD1, cannot be checked with no DNA. The CDR3 sequence is 13 residues long. From germline, CDR1 is DFQATT and CDR2 SNEGSKA (reference sequence). This CDR3 reads CSARAGQGHEQYF.

V gene TRBV28 combines with J gene TRBJ2-1; TCRdb lists TRBD1, though no DNA is available to test this call. The CDR3 consists of 14 residues. CDR1 MDHEN and CDR2 SYDVKM come from the germline V gene. The CDR3 sequence is CASSRDRGIDEQFF.

The chain links TRBV6-4 to TRBJ2-1; TCRdb's D call, TRBD2, is unchecked because there is no DNA. There are 15 residues in the CDR3. CDR1 and CDR2 from the germline V gene are MRHNA and SNTAGT. CDR3 in amino acids: CASSDSAGSYNEQFF.

This chain uses TRBV5-6 with TRBJ1-1. The CDR3 loop spans 14 amino acids. Germline V gives CDR1 SGHDT, CDR2 YYEEEE. The CDR3 here is CASSPVAVNTEAFF.

V usage is TRBV11-2 and J usage is TRBJ2-7; TCRdb names TRBD2, which stays unverified in the absence of DNA. CDR3 size: 15 residues. The germline CDR1 and CDR2 sequences are SGHAT and FQNNGV. CDR3 sequence reads: CASSLVVPIPYEQYF.

The chain has TRBV15 and TRBJ2-1; there is no DNA to check the TCRdb D call of TRBD1. This CDR3 is built from 18 residues. Germline values: CDR1 LNHNV, CDR2 YYDKDF (reference sequence). The CDR3 protein is CATSGRGQGLSSYNEQFF.

CDR3 in amino acids: CASSQSWTGASFHEQYF. The gene calls are TRBV14 and TRBJ2-7; absent DNA, TCRdb's TRBD1 call cannot be checked. Germline CDR1 reads SGHDN; CDR2 reads FVKESK. The CDR3 is 17 amino acids.

V and J are TRBV6-2 or TRBV6-3 and TRBJ2-7. Germline V lookup: CDR1 MNHEY, CDR2 SVGEGT. The CDR3 runs to 15 residues. CDR3 amino acids: CASSYDSDSTYEQYF.

J is TRBJ2-7 and V is TRBV7-9; the D gene TCRdb calls, TRBD1, cannot be checked with no DNA. Per the germline V gene, CDR1 is SEHNR and CDR2 is FQNEAQ (reference sequence). CDR3 length equals 13 residues. CDR3: CASSQQQGTEQYF.

The chain carries TRBV27 and TRBJ1-5. This CDR3 region has 13 residues. The germline gives CDR1 MNHEY, CDR2 SMNVEV (reference sequence). The CDR3 spells CASRFGLNQPQHF.

The chain couples TRBV5-1 to TRBJ1-2; checking the TCRdb D call of TRBD1 is not possible without DNA. The length of the CDR3 is 13 residues. Germline V gives CDR1 SGHRS, CDR2 YFSETQ. The CDR3 sequence: CASSFGAGERYTF.

The V call is TRBV7-2, the J call TRBJ2-7. Germline V lookup: CDR1 SGHTA, CDR2 FQGNSA. The CDR3 length is 14 residues. The CDR3 spells CASSLGTDIYEQYF.